This entry lists 28 T cell receptor beta chains sequenced from one sample in a study of Ad26.COV2.S vaccination and SARS-CoV-2 variants. Measured with immunoSEQ multiplex PCR; TCRdb has only the in-frame clones, and not every one. The table shows about 390,000 clones, with about nine tenths occurring only once. Treatment in this sample: 15 to 20 received Ad26.COV2.S at low or high dose, single or two shots; about 5 received placebo; per-sample allocation not given. Samples analyzed were those drawn on day 63 after the first vaccine or placebo injection. Source: peripheral blood, taken in a trial of Ad26.COV2.S vaccine versus placebo. These receptors all stem from a person between 18 and 60 years old who received the Ad26.COV2.S COVID-19 vaccine or a placebo.

The chain carries TRBV19 and TRBJ1-1; D is uncertain. CDR1 and CDR2 from the germline V gene are LNHDA and SQIVND (reference sequence). Deletions cut 5 bases from V and 4 bases from J, with 14 bases between. The CDR3 covers 14 residues. CDR3 amino acids: CASSLGRAATEAFF. The CDR3 bases are TGTGCCAGTAGTCTTGGGCGGGCCGCCACTGAAGCTTTCTTT.

The CDR3 coding sequence is TGTGCCAGCACCAAGACAGCGAACACTGAAGCTTTCTTT. This sequence encodes CASTKTANTEAFF. The chain links TRBV6-5 to TRBJ1-1, with D maybe TRBD1 (5 bases). Between the trimmed V and J ends, which lost 7 bases and 1 base, there was a span of 10 bases. The CDR3 runs 13 residues. Germline values: CDR1 MNHEY, CDR2 SVGAGI.

This chain joins TRBV3-1 (or the pseudogene TRBV3-2) and TRBJ1-6; the D gene is possibly TRBD1 (6 bases). V lost 5 bases and J lost 5, with 16 bases in between. The germline V gene encodes CDR1 LGHDT and CDR2 YNNKEL (reference sequence). The CDR3 length is 16 residues. This CDR3 is CASSRQVTQNNSPLHF. CDR3 nucleotide sequence: TGTGCCAGCAGCAGACAGGTGACTCAAAATAATTCACCCCTCCACTTT.

There are a few counts of this clone. The chain employs TRBV27 and TRBJ1-5; 7 bases agree with TRBD1. CDR3 length: 14 residues. Germline values: CDR1 MNHEY, CDR2 SMNVEV (reference sequence). Unmatched junction bases numbered 2, after V lost 6 bases and J lost 0 bases. The CDR3 nucleotides are TGTGCCAGCAGGAACAGGGGTAGCAATCAGCCCCAGCATTTT. The encoded protein is CASRNRGSNQPQHF.

The chain couples TRBV6-1 to TRBJ1-1; D unclear. Germline CDR1 is MNHNS and CDR2 is SASEGT. The CDR3 is 13 residues long. The germline V and J ends were trimmed by 3 bases and 4 bases, with 9 bases remaining between them. CDR3 in DNA: TGTGCCAGCAGTGATGGGGTGAGCACTGAAGCTTTCTTT. Its translation is CASSDGVSTEAFF.

The V and J genes are TRBV5-6 and TRBJ2-7; no firm D call. The CDR3 consists of 14 residues. The germline V gene encodes CDR1 SGHDT and CDR2 YYEEEE. Trimming took off 0 bases at V and 3 bases at J, with 10 bases between the two ends. CDR3 sequence (DNA): TGTGCCAGCAGCTTGGTAGTCACTGACTACGAGCAGTACTTC. Protein sequence: CASSLVVTDYEQYF. The complete variable domain, with remaining parts taken from reference TRBV5-6 and TRBJ2-7, reads DAGVTQSPTHLIKTRGQQVTLRCSPKSGHDTVSWYQQALGQGPQFIFQYYEEEERQRGNFPDRFSGHQFPNYSSELNVNALLLGDSALYLCASSLVVTDYEQYFGPGTRLTVT.

The chain combines TRBV27 with TRBJ2-7; 9 positions match TRBD1. This CDR3 region has 15 residues. The junction had 6 bases not matched to a gene; V was cut back by 2 bases and J by 4 bases. Germline loops: CDR1 MNHEY, CDR2 SMNVEV (reference sequence). The CDR3 here is CASSLVGTGIYEQYF. The CDR3 bases are TGTGCCAGCAGTTTAGTGGGGACAGGGATATACGAGCAGTACTTC.

The J gene is TRBJ1-5, the V gene TRBV18; the D is unclear. This CDR3 has 16 residues. V dropped 0 bases and J dropped 2 bases, with 11 bases sitting between them. Per germline, CDR1 KGHSH and CDR2 LQKENI. The CDR3 here is CASSPPSSEGNQPQHF. In DNA form, the CDR3 reads TGTGCCAGCTCACCACCGTCAAGTGAAGGCAATCAGCCCCAGCATTTT.

In this sample, this clone turned up once. The rearrangement uses TRBV9 and TRBJ1-2; 7 bases line up with TRBD1. Looked up from germline, CDR1 is SGDLS and CDR2 is YYNGEE. This CDR3 has 15 amino acids. With 4 bases clipped from V and 5 bases from J, the junction kept 11 bases outside the gene matches. CDR3 DNA sequence: TGTGCCAGCAGCCCGAGGGCAGGGGGTGTATATGGCTACACCTTC. It yields the protein CASSPRAGGVYGYTF.

The chain has TRBV5-6 and TRBJ1-1; the D is unclear. This CDR3 has 16 residues. The V and J ends lost 3 bases and 3 bases respectively, with 18 bases between them. CDR1 and CDR2 (germline): SGHDT, YYEEEE. The CDR3 sequence: CASSSADGFLDTEAFF. The DNA of the CDR3 is TGTGCCAGCAGCTCCGCGGACGGGTTCTTGGACACTGAAGCTTTCTTT.

The CDR3 protein is CASSDSGSRLHGYTF. For the CDR3, the DNA is TGTGCCAGCAGTGACTCGGGGAGCCGCCTGCATGGCTACACCTTC. The chain links TRBV6-4 to TRBJ1-2; D not certain. This CDR3 contains 15 residues. The V end was cut by 0 bases, the J end by 6 bases, with 14 bases between. CDR1 and CDR2 from the germline V gene are MRHNA and SNTAGT.

CDR3 residues: CASNLAGFSGNTIYF. The DNA for the CDR3 is TGTGCCAGCAACCTAGCAGGGTTCTCTGGAAACACCATATATTTT. The rearrangement joins TRBV28 to TRBJ1-3, with D possibly matching TRBD1 (5 bases). Trimming left V 7 bases short and J 0 bases short, with 13 bases between. Germline lookup yields CDR1 MDHEN and CDR2 SYDVKM. This CDR3 is 15 amino acids long.

The rearrangement joins TRBV29-1 to TRBJ1-5; 8 bases map to TRBD1. The CDR3 runs to 13 residues. The V gene's germline CDR1 is SQVTM and CDR2 ANQGSEA. The V and J ends lost 5 bases and 1 base, in that order; junction bases with no gene match: 1. CDR3 protein: CSVQGASNQPQHF. The CDR3 coding sequence is TGCAGCGTTCAGGGGGCGAGCAATCAGCCCCAGCATTTT.

V usage is TRBV19 and J usage is TRBJ1-2; tentative D call: TRBD1 (6 bases). Trimming took off 5 bases at V and 0 bases at J, with 16 bases between the two ends. The CDR3 totals 16 residues. Germline V gene sequence: CDR1 LNHDA, CDR2 SQIVND (reference sequence). CDR3 DNA sequence: TGTGCCAGTAGTGAATCCGGGACAAATCCTAACTATGGCTACACCTTC. It encodes CASSESGTNPNYGYTF.

This clone was seen once. The V call is TRBV4-1, the J call TRBJ2-5, with TRBD2 matching 11 bases. V trimming: 1 base; J trimming: 2 bases; junction bases outside the gene matches: 3. The CDR3 sequence is 16 residues long. Germline CDR1 is MGHRA and CDR2 is YSYEKL. CDR3 amino acids: CASSQVLAGAQETQYF. In DNA form, the CDR3 reads TGCGCCAGCAGCCAAGTACTAGCGGGGGCACAAGAGACCCAGTACTTC.

The rearrangement links TRBV7-9 to TRBJ2-2; TRBD1 or TRBD2 may be the D gene (5 bases each). Germline V gene data show CDR1 as SEHNR and CDR2 as FQNEAQ (reference sequence). Trimming left V 4 bases short and J 7 bases short, with 19 bases between. This CDR3 is 16 amino acids long. CDR3 amino acids: CASSSNRDAGVGELFF. In DNA form, the CDR3 reads TGTGCCAGCAGCTCCAACCGGGACGCGGGCGTCGGGGAGCTGTTTTTT. Supplemented by reference TRBV7-9 and TRBJ2-2, the full variable domain reads DTGVSQNPRHKITKRGQNVTFRCDPISEHNRLYWYRQTLGQGPEFLTYFQNEAQLEKSRLLSDRFSAERPKGSFSTLEIQRTEQGDSAMYLCASSSNRDAGVGELFFGEGSRLTVL.

This clone appeared a single time. The CDR3 region is CASSKLRQGAPKNIQYF. For the CDR3, the DNA is TGTGCCAGCAGCAAACTCCGCCAGGGGGCACCCAAAAACATTCAGTACTTC. V is TRBV21-1 and J is TRBJ2-4; the table's D call of TRBD1 was not tested on the DNA. TRBV21-1 is given as a pseudogene. This CDR3 region has 17 residues.

The chain links TRBV29-1 to TRBJ1-6, with 8 bases that match TRBD1. The CDR3 length is 13 residues. CDR1 and CDR2 (germline): SQVTM, ANQGSEA. The V and J ends lost 7 bases and 6 bases, in that order; junction bases with no gene match: 5. The CDR3 DNA sequence: TGCAGCGCCCGGGACAGGAGTAATTCACCCCTCCACTTT. It codes for CSARDRSNSPLHF.

The chain employs TRBV6-5 and TRBJ1-2, with D possibly matching TRBD1 (5 bases). Trimming pared 6 bases from V and 3 bases from J, leaving 14 bases between. The CDR3 consists of 14 residues. Germline assignment: CDR1 MNHEY and CDR2 SVGAGI. The DNA for the CDR3 is TGTGCCAGCAGGCCCCAGGGCAGGGACTATGGCTACACCTTC. It encodes CASRPQGRDYGYTF.

The chain has TRBV6-6 and TRBJ2-7, with unresolved D. Germline lookup yields CDR1 MNHNY and CDR2 SVGAGI (reference sequence). This CDR3 has 14 residues. V dropped 6 bases and J dropped 1 base, with 13 bases sitting between them. The CDR3 bases are TGTGCCAGCAGGGAAGGGCAGAGGTCCTACGAGCAGTACTTC. This sequence encodes CASREGQRSYEQYF.

The chain employs TRBV2 and TRBJ2-5; 8 bases agree with TRBD1. The J segment lost 3 bases and the V segment lost 5 bases, leaving 11 bases of the junction unmatched. The CDR3 has 16 amino acids. From germline, CDR1 is SNHLY and CDR2 FYNNEI. The CDR3 here is CASSYRYGTGKETQYF. Written as DNA, the CDR3 is TGTGCCAGCAGTTACCGATACGGGACAGGCAAAGAGACCCAGTACTTC.

This CDR3 reads CSVHVGQQYF. The CDR3 DNA reads TGCAGCGTTCACGTGGGTCAGCAGTACTTC. The V call is TRBV29-1, the J call TRBJ2-7; D remains ambiguous. Trimming left V 5 bases short and J 8 bases short, with 10 bases between. Per germline, CDR1 SQVTM and CDR2 ANQGSEA. The CDR3 totals 10 residues.

CDR3 nucleotide sequence: TGCGCCAGCAGCTTGGCCGCCGTGACAGGGGGCTTCTACGAGCAGTACTTC. Translating gives CASSLAAVTGGFYEQYF. The V call is TRBV5-1, the J call TRBJ2-7; 10 positions match TRBD1. Trimming at V came to 0 bases and at J to 3 bases, leaving 9 bases not matched to a gene. The CDR3 is 17 residues long. Germline V gene sequence: CDR1 SGHRS, CDR2 YFSETQ.

There are a few counts of this clone. This chain joins TRBV10-3 and TRBJ1-6; 7 positions agree with TRBD1. There are 16 residues in the CDR3. V lost 3 bases to trimming and J lost 8 bases; unmatched junction nucleotides: 10. In germline, CDR1 is ENHRY, CDR2 SYGVKD. The DNA for the CDR3 is TGTGCCATCAGTGACTACAGGGGTAACCCGGATTCACCCCTCCACTTT. Translation: CAISDYRGNPDSPLHF.

The rearrangement uses TRBV4-3 and TRBJ2-1; the match to TRBD1 covers 8 bases. The junction had 5 bases not matched to a gene; V was cut back by 0 bases and J by 4 bases. The CDR3 is made up of 16 amino acids. From germline, CDR1 is LGHNA and CDR2 YSLEER. The CDR3 coding sequence is TGCGCCAGCAGCCAAGATCCCAGGGGGCAATACAATGAGCAGTTCTTC. Its protein product is CASSQDPRGQYNEQFF.

There are a few counts of this clone. The rearrangement links TRBV29-1 to TRBJ1-1, with no clear D. Per germline, CDR1 SQVTM and CDR2 ANQGSEA. Trimming stripped 4 bases from V and 1 base from J, with 4 bases between. This CDR3 spans 11 amino acids. The CDR3: CSVVGNTEAFF. The DNA for the CDR3 is TGCAGCGTTGTTGGGAACACTGAAGCTTTCTTT.

The chain combines TRBV9 with TRBJ2-7; D is possibly TRBD2 (6 bases). The CDR3 totals 13 residues. Between the trimmed V and J ends, which lost 4 bases and 7 bases, there was a span of 15 bases. Per the germline V gene, CDR1 is SGDLS and CDR2 is YYNGEE. CDR3 DNA sequence: TGTGCCAGCAGCCTAAAGGTCCGGGGGGAGCAGTACTTC. Its protein product is CASSLKVRGEQYF.

This chain uses TRBV5-4 with TRBJ1-2; TRBD1 agrees at 12 bases. V shed 4 bases, J shed 5 bases, and the junction held 9 bases outside the gene matches. This CDR3 is 16 amino acids long. Germline-derived CDR1 and CDR2 are SGHNT and YYREEE (reference sequence). The CDR3 protein is CASSPLGQGAFYGYTF. CDR3 DNA: TGTGCCAGCAGCCCTCTGGGACAGGGGGCTTTTTATGGCTACACCTTC.